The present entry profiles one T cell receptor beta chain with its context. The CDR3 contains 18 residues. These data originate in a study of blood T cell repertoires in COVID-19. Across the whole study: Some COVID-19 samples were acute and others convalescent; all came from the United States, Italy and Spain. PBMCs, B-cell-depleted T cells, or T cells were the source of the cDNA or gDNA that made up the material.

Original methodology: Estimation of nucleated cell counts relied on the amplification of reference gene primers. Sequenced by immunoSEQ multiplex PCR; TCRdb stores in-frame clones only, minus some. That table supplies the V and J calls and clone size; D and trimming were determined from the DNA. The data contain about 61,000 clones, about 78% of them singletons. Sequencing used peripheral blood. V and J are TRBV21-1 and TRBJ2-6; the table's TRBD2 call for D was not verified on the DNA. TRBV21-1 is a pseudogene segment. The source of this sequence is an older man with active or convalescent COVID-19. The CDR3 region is CARGVLEGNLTGANVLTF. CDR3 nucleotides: TGTGCCAGGGGAGTTTTGGAGGGGAATCTAACTGGGGCCAACGTCCTGACTTTC.